This T cell receptor beta chain emerged from a study of patients and donors after allogeneic stem cell transplantation. The CDR3 extends over 15 amino acids. Germline CDR1 LGHNA, CDR2 YSLEER. Trimming took off 5 bases at V and 4 bases at J, with 17 bases between the two ends. TCRdb analysed the RT-PCR reads with MiXCR anew, one entry per CDR3 protein. The sample lists more than 850,000 distinct CDR3 sequences, under 20% seen once, with around 6% in the top ten. The sample was blood, either unsorted or a sorted T cell fraction (not recorded which). The sequence derives from a human donor who was either an allogeneic HSCT recipient or a stem cell or donor lymphocyte infusion donor (not recorded which). It is not recorded whose cells these are; they may come from a transplant donor. The V call is TRBV4-3, the J call TRBJ1-1; perhaps TRBD1 as D (6 bases). CDR3 in DNA: TGCGCCAGCAGCTACAGGGTTGGGATATTCACTGAAGCTTTCTTT. Translating it yields CASSYRVGIFTEAFF.